These 27 T cell receptor beta chains were sequenced from one sample in a study of blood T cell repertoires in COVID-19. Only in-frame clones appear in the TCRdb table, and some are missing; sequencing was by immunoSEQ multiplex PCR. The sample includes about 300,000 clones, around 88% seen only once; the top ten take 5.5% to 8%. The sequencing input was peripheral blood. These receptors all come from a woman younger than 45 who had recovered from COVID-19.

The V gene is TRBV4-1, the J gene TRBJ2-7; the match to TRBD1 covers 7 bases. Germline V gene sequence: CDR1 MGHRA, CDR2 YSYEKL. This CDR3 has 16 residues. V was pared by 3 bases and J by 0 bases, with 8 bases of the junction left unmatched. CDR3 coding DNA: TGCGCCAGCAGCCATCGTCCGACAGGGACCTCCTACGAGCAGTACTTC. Translating gives CASSHRPTGTSYEQYF.

The genes are TRBV6-2 or TRBV6-3 and TRBJ2-4; maybe TRBD2 (5 bases). CDR1 and CDR2 (germline): MNHEY, SVGEGT. V was trimmed by 2 bases and J by 0 bases, leaving 8 bases between them. CDR3 size: 15 residues. DNA for the CDR3: TGTGCCAGCAGTTACGAAGCGGAAGCCAAAAACATTCAGTACTTC. Translated, it gives CASSYEAEAKNIQYF.

The chain is built from TRBV6-5 and TRBJ1-3, with TRBD1 matching 10 bases. The CDR3 runs to 15 residues. The germline CDR1 and CDR2 sequences are MNHEY and SVGAGI. V lost 7 bases and J lost 4; bases outside the gene matches: 7. The CDR3 loop is CASTRDRGSGNTIYF. The CDR3, as DNA: TGTGCCAGCACCCGGGACAGGGGATCAGGAAACACCATATATTTT.

The chain joins TRBV28 to TRBJ1-1; 7 nucleotides line up with TRBD1. V lost 4 bases, J lost 1 base, and 3 bases stayed unmatched. In germline, CDR1 is MDHEN, CDR2 SYDVKM. The CDR3 runs 14 residues. CDR3 DNA: TGTGCCAGCAGTTACAGGGGTGGGAACACTGAAGCTTTCTTT. Translating it yields CASSYRGGNTEAFF.

The J gene is TRBJ1-5, the V gene TRBV28, with D uncertain. CDR3 size: 19 residues. The germline gives CDR1 MDHEN, CDR2 SYDVKM. V was clipped by 3 bases and J by 0 bases, with 21 bases between them. The DNA for the CDR3 is TGTGCCAGCAGTTTTGGAGTGTTACGGAGCGACTATAGCAATCAGCCCCAGCATTTT. Amino acids: CASSFGVLRSDYSNQPQHF.

The V and J genes are TRBV4-1 and TRBJ1-6, with 7 bases aligning to TRBD1. In germline, CDR1 is MGHRA, CDR2 YSYEKL. CDR3 length equals 17 residues. J lost 7 bases, V lost 0 bases, and 9 bases had no gene match. CDR3 protein: CASSQETRTGYNSPLHF. As DNA, the CDR3 is TGCGCCAGCAGCCAAGAGACCAGGACAGGCTACAATTCACCCCTCCACTTT.

The genes are TRBV7-2 and TRBJ1-3, with D possibly matching TRBD1 (5 bases). The V end was cut by 5 bases, the J end by 3 bases, with 8 bases between. Germline values: CDR1 SGHTA, CDR2 FQGNSA. The CDR3 is made up of 13 amino acids. CDR3 amino acids: CASSEGLGNTIYF. The CDR3, as DNA: TGTGCCAGCAGCGAGGGACTTGGAAACACCATATATTTT.

The chain couples TRBV5-1 to TRBJ2-7, with 12 bases matching TRBD2. This CDR3 has 15 residues. The V gene end was trimmed by 5 bases and the J gene end by 2 bases; junction bases not matched to a gene: 5. The V gene's germline CDR1 is SGHRS and CDR2 YFSETQ. CDR3 protein: CASRDASGGAYEQYF. DNA for the CDR3: TGCGCCAGCAGGGACGCTAGCGGGGGGGCCTACGAGCAGTACTTC.

The CDR3: CASSIVHKDTQYF. CDR3 DNA sequence: TGTGCCAGTAGTATAGTACACAAAGATACGCAGTATTTT. The genes are TRBV19 and TRBJ2-3; D ambiguous. The ends were cut back, 1 base at V and 5 bases at J, with 7 bases in the middle. Germline V lookup: CDR1 LNHDA, CDR2 SQIVND (reference sequence). The CDR3 spans 13 residues.

The rearrangement joins TRBV6-5 to TRBJ1-1; 8 nucleotides agree with TRBD1. The V gene end was trimmed by 5 bases and the J gene end by 0 bases; junction bases not matched to a gene: 2. There are 14 residues in the CDR3. CDR1 MNHEY and CDR2 SVGAGI come from the germline V gene. The CDR3 region is CASSRQGMNTEAFF. The CDR3 nucleotides are TGTGCCAGCAGTCGACAGGGGATGAACACTGAAGCTTTCTTT.

The J gene is TRBJ1-2, the V gene TRBV19; D is perhaps TRBD1 (6 bases). CDR3 size: 13 residues. Germline CDR1 is LNHDA and CDR2 is SQIVND (reference sequence). V dropped 5 bases and J dropped 5 bases, with 12 bases sitting between them. The CDR3 loop is CASSQDRKYGYTF. Written as DNA, the CDR3 is TGTGCCAGTAGTCAGGACAGAAAGTATGGCTACACCTTC.

Details on this clone: Other DNA sequences in the sample encode the same CDR3. V usage is TRBV19 and J usage is TRBJ1-6; the D is unclear. Germline V gene lookup returns CDR1 LNHDA and CDR2 SQIVND (reference sequence). The CDR3 sequence is 14 residues long. The V and J ends lost 1 base and 5 bases respectively, with 6 bases between them. CDR3 amino acids: CASSIGQDNSPLHF. CDR3 DNA sequence: TGTGCCAGTAGTATAGGTCAGGATAATTCACCCCTCCACTTT.

The V gene is TRBV6-6, the J gene TRBJ1-5; D is unresolved. The CDR3 is 15 amino acids. The V and J ends lost 9 bases and 1 base respectively, with 16 bases between them. Germline CDR1 and CDR2: MNHNY and SVGAGI (reference sequence). The CDR3 is CASYGVRESNQPQHF. The CDR3, as DNA: TGTGCCAGTTATGGCGTTCGGGAGAGCAATCAGCCCCAGCATTTT.

J is TRBJ2-5 and V is TRBV24-1, with D possibly being TRBD1 (6 bases). There are 14 residues in the CDR3. CDR1 and CDR2 (germline): KGHDR, SFDVKD. The V and J ends lost 4 bases and 5 bases respectively, with 13 bases between them. The chain's CDR3 is CATSDPQGMETQYF. CDR3 nucleotides: TGTGCCACCAGTGACCCCCAGGGGATGGAGACCCAGTACTTC.

This chain connects TRBV28 to TRBJ1-3; 10 positions agree with TRBD1. Germline assignment: CDR1 MDHEN and CDR2 SYDVKM. This CDR3 has 15 amino acids. The trim removed 6 bases at V and 2 bases at J, leaving 4 bases unmatched. The CDR3 is CASRSTGGTGNTIYF. The CDR3 nucleotides read TGTGCCAGCAGGTCGACAGGGGGCACTGGAAACACCATATATTTT.

This clone was counted a few times. The CDR3 region is CASSLFGQGPGNTIYF. DNA for the CDR3: TGTGCCAGCAGTTTATTTGGACAGGGCCCTGGAAACACCATATATTTT. This chain connects TRBV28 to TRBJ1-3, with 8 bases lining up with TRBD1. V was clipped by 1 base and J by 2 bases; unmatched bases: 4. Per the germline V gene, CDR1 is MDHEN and CDR2 is SYDVKM. The CDR3 loop spans 16 amino acids.

V is TRBV11-2 and J is TRBJ2-7, with D possibly matching TRBD1 (7 bases). The CDR3 has 14 amino acids. V was shortened by 1 base and J by 4 bases, with 11 bases between the two germline ends. Germline V gene sequence: CDR1 SGHAT, CDR2 FQNNGV. As DNA, the CDR3 is TGTGCCAGCAGCTTAGGCCAGGGGGGTTACGAGCAGTACTTC. Amino acids: CASSLGQGGYEQYF.

The V gene is TRBV18, the J gene TRBJ1-1; tentative D call: TRBD1 (5 bases). Trimming left V 4 bases short and J 3 bases short, with 12 bases between. The CDR3 loop spans 14 amino acids. The germline V gene encodes CDR1 KGHSH and CDR2 LQKENI. Written as DNA, the CDR3 is TGTGCCAGCTCACGACAGACTTCTGACACTGAAGCTTTCTTT. This translates into CASSRQTSDTEAFF.

The V call is TRBV9, the J call TRBJ1-2; D is perhaps TRBD1 (6 bases). The CDR3 has 15 residues. CDR1 is SGDLS and CDR2 is YYNGEE in the germline V gene. V was shortened by 4 bases and J by 5 bases, with 18 bases between the two germline ends. The CDR3 here is CASSSRDTGLYGYTF. The CDR3 DNA follows: TGTGCCAGCAGCTCCCGGGACACGGGCCTGTATGGCTACACCTTC.

The genes are TRBV6-1 and TRBJ1-2; D unclear. The CDR3 contains 13 residues. CDR1 and CDR2 (germline): MNHNS, SASEGT. The V and J ends lost 1 base and 4 bases respectively, with 7 bases between them. CDR3 amino acids: CASSEGQAYGYTF. The CDR3 nucleotides are TGTGCCAGCAGTGAAGGGCAGGCCTATGGCTACACCTTC.

This chain connects TRBV15 to TRBJ2-1; perhaps TRBD1 as D (5 bases). V was trimmed by 0 bases and J by 4 bases, leaving 13 bases between them. The CDR3 runs 16 residues. Per germline, CDR1 LNHNV and CDR2 YYDKDF (reference sequence). The CDR3 DNA reads as TGTGCCACCAGCAGAGATAAGGGGTCACAATACAATGAGCAGTTCTTC. It specifies CATSRDKGSQYNEQFF. Full variable domain (missing parts from reference TRBV15 and TRBJ2-1): DAMVIQNPRYQVTQFGKPVTLSCSQTLNHNVMYWYQQKSSQAPKLLFHYYDKDFNNEADTPDNFQSRRPNTSFCFLDIRSPGLGDTAMYLCATSRDKGSQYNEQFFGPGTRLTVL.

The CDR3 nucleotides read TGTGCCAGCAGCCACGGGGGGCGGGAAGCTTTCTTT. It yields the protein CASSHGGREAFF. The V gene is TRBV3-1 (or the pseudogene TRBV3-2), the J gene TRBJ1-1; weak D call: TRBD1 (6 bases). The CDR3 covers 12 residues. Trimming removed 3 bases at V and 8 bases at J, with 10 bases between. The germline V gene has CDR1 LGHDT and CDR2 YNNKEL (reference sequence).

The gene calls are TRBV10-3 and TRBJ2-3, with 7 bases fitting TRBD2. The V segment lost 4 bases and the J segment 5 bases; nucleotides outside the gene matches: 6. Germline lookup yields CDR1 ENHRY and CDR2 SYGVKD. The CDR3 loop spans 14 amino acids. CDR3 DNA: TGTGCCATCAGTGGAGGCGGGGGAGGAGATACGCAGTATTTT. This gives the protein CAISGGGGGDTQYF.

V usage is TRBV28 and J usage is TRBJ2-5; the match to TRBD2 covers 12 bases. The V gene end was trimmed by 4 bases and the J gene end by 2 bases; junction bases not matched to a gene: 2. The CDR3 loop spans 15 amino acids. Germline loops: CDR1 MDHEN, CDR2 SYDVKM. The CDR3 DNA reads TGTGCCAGCAGTTCTCTAGCGGGGGGGCAAGAGACCCAGTACTTC. Translated: CASSSLAGGQETQYF.

The V and J genes are TRBV20-1 and TRBJ1-1; D not resolved. V was shortened by 4 bases and J by 7 bases, with 10 bases between the two germline ends. Germline CDR1 and CDR2: DFQATT and SNEGSKA (reference sequence). This CDR3 region has 11 residues. CDR3 DNA: TGCAGTGCTACCCGACCGGGTGAAGCTTTCTTT. Protein product: CSATRPGEAFF.

This clone showed up just a few times. The chain uses TRBV6-2 or TRBV6-3 and TRBJ1-5; weak D call: TRBD1 (5 bases). Germline-derived CDR1 and CDR2 are MNHEY and SVGEGT. This CDR3 has 15 amino acids. V lost 2 bases and J 1 base, leaving 9 bases between the germline ends. In nucleotides, the CDR3 is TGTGCCAGCAGTTACGCATGGGGCAGCAATCAGCCCCAGCATTTT. This gives the protein CASSYAWGSNQPQHF.

This clone occurred once. V gene TRBV6-6 combines with J gene TRBJ2-3, with 10 bases identical to TRBD1. V shed 3 bases and J 5 bases; nucleotides not matched to a gene: 8. The germline CDR1 and CDR2 sequences are MNHNY and SVGAGI (reference sequence). This CDR3 has 16 residues. CDR3: CASSYSADRGKDTQYF. The CDR3, as DNA: TGTGCCAGCAGTTATTCGGCGGACAGGGGGAAAGATACGCAGTATTTT.